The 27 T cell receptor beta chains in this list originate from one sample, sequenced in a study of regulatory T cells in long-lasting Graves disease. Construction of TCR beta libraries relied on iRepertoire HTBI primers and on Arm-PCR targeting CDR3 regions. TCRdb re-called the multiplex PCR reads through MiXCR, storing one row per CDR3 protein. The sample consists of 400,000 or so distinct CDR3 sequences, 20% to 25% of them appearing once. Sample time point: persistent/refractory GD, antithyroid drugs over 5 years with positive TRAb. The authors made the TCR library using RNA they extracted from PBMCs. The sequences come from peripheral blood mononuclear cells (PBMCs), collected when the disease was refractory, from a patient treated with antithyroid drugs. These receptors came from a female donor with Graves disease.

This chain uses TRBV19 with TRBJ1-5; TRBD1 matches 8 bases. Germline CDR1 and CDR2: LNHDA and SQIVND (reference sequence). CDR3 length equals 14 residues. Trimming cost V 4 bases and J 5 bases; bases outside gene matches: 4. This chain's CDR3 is CASSRGQVDQPQHF. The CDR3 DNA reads TGTGCCAGTAGTAGGGGACAGGTTGATCAGCCCCAGCATTTT.

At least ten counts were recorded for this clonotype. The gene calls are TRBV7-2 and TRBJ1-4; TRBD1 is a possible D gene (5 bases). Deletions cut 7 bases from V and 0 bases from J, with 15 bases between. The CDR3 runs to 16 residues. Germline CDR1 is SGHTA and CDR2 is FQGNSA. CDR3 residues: CASTPRSRATNEKLFF. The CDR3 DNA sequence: TGTGCCAGCACCCCAAGGTCCAGGGCAACTAATGAAAAACTGTTTTTT.

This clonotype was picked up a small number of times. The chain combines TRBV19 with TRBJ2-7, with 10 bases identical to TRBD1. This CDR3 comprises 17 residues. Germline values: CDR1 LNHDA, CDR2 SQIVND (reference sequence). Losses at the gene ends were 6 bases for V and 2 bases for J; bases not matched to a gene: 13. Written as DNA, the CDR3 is TGTGCCAGTAGCGCAGATACCACGGGACAGGGGCCCTACGAGCAGTACTTC. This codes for CASSADTTGQGPYEQYF.

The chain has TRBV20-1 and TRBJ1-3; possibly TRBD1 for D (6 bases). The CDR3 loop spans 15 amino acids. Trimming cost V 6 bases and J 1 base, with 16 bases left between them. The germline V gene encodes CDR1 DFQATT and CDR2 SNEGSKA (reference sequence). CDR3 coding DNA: TGCAGTGCCGCGGGGGCGGCCCTATCTGGAAACACCATATATTTT. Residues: CSAAGAALSGNTIYF.

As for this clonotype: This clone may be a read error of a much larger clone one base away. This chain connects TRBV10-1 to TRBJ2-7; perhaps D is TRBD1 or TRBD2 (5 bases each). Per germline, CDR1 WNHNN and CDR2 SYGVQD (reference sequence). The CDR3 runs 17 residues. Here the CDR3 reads CASGETHRDGGTYEQYF. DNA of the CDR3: TGCGCCAGCGGTGAGACCCACCGGGACGGTGGAACCTACGAGCAGTACTTC.

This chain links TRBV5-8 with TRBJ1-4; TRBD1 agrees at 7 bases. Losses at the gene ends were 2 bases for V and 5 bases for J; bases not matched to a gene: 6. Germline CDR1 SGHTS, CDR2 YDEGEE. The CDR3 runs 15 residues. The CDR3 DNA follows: TGTGCCAGCAGCTTTGGGAGGGGGCCGAATGAAAAACTGTTTTTT. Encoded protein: CASSFGRGPNEKLFF.

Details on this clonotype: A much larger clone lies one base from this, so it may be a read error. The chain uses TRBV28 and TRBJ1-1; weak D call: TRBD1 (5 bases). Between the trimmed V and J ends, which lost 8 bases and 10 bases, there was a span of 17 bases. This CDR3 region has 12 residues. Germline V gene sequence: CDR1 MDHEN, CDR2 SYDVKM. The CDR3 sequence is CASARSTRGAFF. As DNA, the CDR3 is TGTGCCAGCGCAAGATCAACAAGGGGAGCTTTCTTT. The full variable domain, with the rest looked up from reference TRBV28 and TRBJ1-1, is DVKVTQSSRYLVKRTGEKVFLECVQDMDHENMFWYRQDPGLGLRLIYFSYDVKMKEKGDIPEGYSVSREKKERFSLILESASTNQTSMYLCASARSTRGAFFGQGTRLTVV.

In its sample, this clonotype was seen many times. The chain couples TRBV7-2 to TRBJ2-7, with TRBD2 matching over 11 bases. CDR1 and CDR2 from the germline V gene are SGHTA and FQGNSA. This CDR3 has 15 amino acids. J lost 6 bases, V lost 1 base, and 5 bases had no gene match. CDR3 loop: CASSLDSGRAREQYF. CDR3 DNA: TGTGCCAGCAGCTTAGATAGCGGGAGGGCCCGCGAGCAGTACTTC.

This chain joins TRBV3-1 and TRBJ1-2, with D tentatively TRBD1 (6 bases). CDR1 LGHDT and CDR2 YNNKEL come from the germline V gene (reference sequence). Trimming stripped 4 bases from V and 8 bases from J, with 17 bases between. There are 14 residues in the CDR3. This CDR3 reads CASSLGGPPPGYTF. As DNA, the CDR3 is TGTGCCAGCAGCCTAGGGGGGCCCCCTCCGGGCTACACCTTC.

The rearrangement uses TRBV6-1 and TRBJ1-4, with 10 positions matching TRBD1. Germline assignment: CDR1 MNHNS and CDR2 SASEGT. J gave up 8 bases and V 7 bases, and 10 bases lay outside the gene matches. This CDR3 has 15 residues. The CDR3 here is CASIPSGQGGEKLFF. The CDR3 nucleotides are TGTGCCAGCATCCCTTCCGGACAGGGGGGGGAAAAACTGTTTTTT.

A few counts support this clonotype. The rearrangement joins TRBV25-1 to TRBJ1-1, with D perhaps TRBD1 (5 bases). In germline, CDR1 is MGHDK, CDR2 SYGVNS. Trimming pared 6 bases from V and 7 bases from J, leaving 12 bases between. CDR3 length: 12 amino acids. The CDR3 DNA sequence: TGTGCCAGCAGGATGGTGGGGGTTGAAGCTTTCTTT. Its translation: CASRMVGVEAFF.

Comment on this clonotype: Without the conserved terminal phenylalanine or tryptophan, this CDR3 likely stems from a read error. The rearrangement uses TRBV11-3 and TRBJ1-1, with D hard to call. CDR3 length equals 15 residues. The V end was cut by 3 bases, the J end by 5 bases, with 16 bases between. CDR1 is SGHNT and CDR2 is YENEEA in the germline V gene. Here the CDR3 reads CASSFTSLPGTEAFL. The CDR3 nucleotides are TGTGCCAGCAGCTTTACTAGCCTCCCGGGGACTGAAGCTTTCCTT.

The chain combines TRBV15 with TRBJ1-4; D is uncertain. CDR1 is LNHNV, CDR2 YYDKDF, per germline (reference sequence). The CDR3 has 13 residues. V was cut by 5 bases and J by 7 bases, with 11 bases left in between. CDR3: CATSARRVEKLFF. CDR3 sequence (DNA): TGTGCCACCAGCGCCCGGAGGGTTGAAAAACTGTTTTTT.

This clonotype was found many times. CDR3 region: CSVSPQGLETQYF. DNA of the CDR3: TGCAGCGTTAGTCCCCAGGGGCTAGAGACCCAGTACTTC. The V gene is TRBV29-1, the J gene TRBJ2-5, with TRBD1 as a possible D gene (6 bases). CDR3 length equals 13 residues. Germline CDR1 reads SQVTM; CDR2 reads ANQGSEA. V lost 5 bases and J 4 bases, leaving 14 bases between the germline ends.

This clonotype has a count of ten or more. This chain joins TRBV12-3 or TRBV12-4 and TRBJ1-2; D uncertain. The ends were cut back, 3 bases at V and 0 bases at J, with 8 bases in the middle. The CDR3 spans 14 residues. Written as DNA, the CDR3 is TGTGCCAGCAGTTTTTTAGGAGCTAACTATGGCTACACCTTC. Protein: CASSFLGANYGYTF.

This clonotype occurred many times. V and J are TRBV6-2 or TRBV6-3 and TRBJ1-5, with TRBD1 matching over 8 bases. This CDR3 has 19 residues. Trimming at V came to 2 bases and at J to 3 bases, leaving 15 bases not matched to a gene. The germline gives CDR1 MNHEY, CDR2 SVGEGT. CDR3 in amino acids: CASSYPGQGSRNSNQPQHF. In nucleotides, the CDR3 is TGTGCCAGCAGTTACCCCGGACAGGGCTCGAGAAACTCCAATCAGCCCCAGCATTTT.

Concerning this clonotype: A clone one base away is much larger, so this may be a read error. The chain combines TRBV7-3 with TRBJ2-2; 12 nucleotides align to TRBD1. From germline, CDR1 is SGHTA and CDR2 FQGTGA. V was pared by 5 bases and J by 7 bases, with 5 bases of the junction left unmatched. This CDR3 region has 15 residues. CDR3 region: CASSPGTGGNGELFF. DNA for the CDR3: TGTGCCAGCAGCCCCGGGACAGGGGGCAACGGGGAGCTGTTTTTT. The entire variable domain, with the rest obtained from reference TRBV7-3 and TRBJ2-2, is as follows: GAGVSQTPSNKVTEKGKYVELRCDPISGHTALYWYRQSLGQGPEFLIYFQGTGAADDSGLPNDRFFAVRPEGSVSTLKIQRTERGDSAVYLCASSPGTGGNGELFFGEGSRLTVL.

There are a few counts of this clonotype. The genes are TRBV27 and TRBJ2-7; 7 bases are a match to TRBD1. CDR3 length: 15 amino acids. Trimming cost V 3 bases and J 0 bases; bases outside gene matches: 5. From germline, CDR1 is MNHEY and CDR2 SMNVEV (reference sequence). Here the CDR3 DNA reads TGTGCCAGCAGTTTGGAGACAGGGAACTCCTACGAGCAGTACTTC. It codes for CASSLETGNSYEQYF.

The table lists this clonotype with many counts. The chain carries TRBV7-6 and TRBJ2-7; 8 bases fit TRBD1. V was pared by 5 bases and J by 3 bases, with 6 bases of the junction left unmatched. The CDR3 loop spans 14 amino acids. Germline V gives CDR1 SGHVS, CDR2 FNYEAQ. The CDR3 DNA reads TGTGCCAGCAGCCCTAGGACAGGGATCTACGAGCAGTACTTC. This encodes CASSPRTGIYEQYF.

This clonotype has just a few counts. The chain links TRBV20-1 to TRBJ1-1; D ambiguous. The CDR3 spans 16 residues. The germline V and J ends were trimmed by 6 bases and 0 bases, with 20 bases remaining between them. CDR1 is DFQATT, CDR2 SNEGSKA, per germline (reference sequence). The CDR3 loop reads CSASSPTLPMNTEAFF. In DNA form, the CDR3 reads TGCAGTGCCTCCAGTCCTACCCTCCCCATGAACACTGAAGCTTTCTTT.

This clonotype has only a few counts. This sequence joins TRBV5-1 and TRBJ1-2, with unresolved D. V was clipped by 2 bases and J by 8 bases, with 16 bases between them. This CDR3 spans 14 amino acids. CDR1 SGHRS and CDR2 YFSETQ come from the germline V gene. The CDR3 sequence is CASSLDGNSEGYTF. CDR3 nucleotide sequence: TGCGCCAGCAGCTTAGACGGGAACTCGGAGGGCTACACCTTC.

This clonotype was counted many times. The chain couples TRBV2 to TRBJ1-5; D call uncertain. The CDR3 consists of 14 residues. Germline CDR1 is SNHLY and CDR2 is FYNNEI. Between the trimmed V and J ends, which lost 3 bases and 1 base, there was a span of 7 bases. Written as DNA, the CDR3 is TGTGCCAGCAGTGACAGTTCAAGCAATCAGCCCCAGCATTTT. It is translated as CASSDSSSNQPQHF.

The CDR3 region has the DNA TGTGCCAGCTCCATGAATTGGGGAAACCGGGACAGGGAGGATGGCTACACCTTC. Encoded protein: CASSMNWGNRDREDGYTF. The chain recombines TRBV28 with TRBJ1-2, with 9 bases fitting TRBD1. Trimming at V came to 8 bases and at J to 6 bases, leaving 22 bases not matched to a gene. Looked up from germline, CDR1 is MDHEN and CDR2 is SYDVKM. There are 18 residues in the CDR3.

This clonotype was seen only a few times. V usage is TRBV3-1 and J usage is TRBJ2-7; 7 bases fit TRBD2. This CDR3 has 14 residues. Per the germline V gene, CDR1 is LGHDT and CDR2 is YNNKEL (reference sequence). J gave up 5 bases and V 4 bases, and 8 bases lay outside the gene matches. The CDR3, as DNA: TGTGCCAGCAGCCGAAAGGGCGGGAGTAACGAGCAGTACTTC. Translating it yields CASSRKGGSNEQYF.

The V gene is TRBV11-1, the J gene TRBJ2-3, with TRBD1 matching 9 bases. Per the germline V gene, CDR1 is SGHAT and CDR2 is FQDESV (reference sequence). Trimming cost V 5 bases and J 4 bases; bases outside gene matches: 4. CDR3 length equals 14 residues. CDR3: CASSTGTGSDTQYF. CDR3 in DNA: TGTGCCAGCAGCACCGGGACAGGGTCAGATACGCAGTATTTT. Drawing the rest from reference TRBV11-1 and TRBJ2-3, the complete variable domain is EAEVAQSPRYKITEKSQAVAFWCDPISGHATLYWYRQILGQGPELLVQFQDESVVDDSQLPKDRFSAERLKGVDSTLKIQPAELGDSAMYLCASSTGTGSDTQYFGPGTRLTVL.

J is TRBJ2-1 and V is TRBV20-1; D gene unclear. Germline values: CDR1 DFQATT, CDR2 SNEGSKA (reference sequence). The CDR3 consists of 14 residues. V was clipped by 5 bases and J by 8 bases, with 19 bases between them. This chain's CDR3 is CSAPRSGSPHEQFF. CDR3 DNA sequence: TGCAGTGCTCCGCGATCGGGTAGCCCCCATGAGCAGTTCTTC.

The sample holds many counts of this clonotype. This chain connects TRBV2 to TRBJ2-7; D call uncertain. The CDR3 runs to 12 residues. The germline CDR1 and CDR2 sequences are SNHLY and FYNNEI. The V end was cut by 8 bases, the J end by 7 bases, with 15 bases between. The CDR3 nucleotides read TGTGCCAGCGCGCTGTTGCTGCGGGAGCAGTACTTC. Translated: CASALLLREQYF. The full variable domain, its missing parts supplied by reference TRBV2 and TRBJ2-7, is EPEVTQTPSHQVTQMGQEVILRCVPISNHLYFYWYRQILGQKVEFLVSFYNNEISEKSEIFDDQFSVERPDGSNFTLKIRSTKLEDSAMYFCASALLLREQYFGPGTRLTVT.